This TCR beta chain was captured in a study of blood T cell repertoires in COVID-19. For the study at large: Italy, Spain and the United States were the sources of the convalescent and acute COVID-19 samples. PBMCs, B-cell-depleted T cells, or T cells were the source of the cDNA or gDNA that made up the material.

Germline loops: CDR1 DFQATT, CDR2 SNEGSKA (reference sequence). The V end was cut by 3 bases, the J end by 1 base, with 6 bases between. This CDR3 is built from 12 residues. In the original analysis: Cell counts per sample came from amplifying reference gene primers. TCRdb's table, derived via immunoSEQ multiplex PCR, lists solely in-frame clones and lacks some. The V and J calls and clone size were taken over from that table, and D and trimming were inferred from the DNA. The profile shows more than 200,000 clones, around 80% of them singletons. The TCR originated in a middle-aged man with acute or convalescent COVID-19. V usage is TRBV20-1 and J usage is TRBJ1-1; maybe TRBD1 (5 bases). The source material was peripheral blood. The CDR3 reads CSASRGNTEAFF. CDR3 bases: TGCAGTGCTAGTAGGGGGAACACTGAAGCTTTCTTT.